This T cell receptor beta chain was sequenced in a study of identical twins. Overall study findings and caveats: Cord blood beta clonotypes that were abundant carried fewer insertions, and memory repertoires showed no such trend.

All donors comprised healthy Caucasians. As regards this clonotype: The antigen is unknown.

Trimming pared 10 bases from V and 8 bases from J, leaving 17 bases between. The CDR3 is 12 residues long. CDR1 and CDR2 (germline): MDHEN, SYDVKM. TCRdb reanalysed the 5' RACE reads using MiXCR and keeps one entry per CDR3 protein. The data contain roughly 770,000 distinct CDR3 sequences, around a sixth of them seen just once; the ten biggest clones take up over 10%. This sample also belongs to another study, concerning T cells expressing NK-cell markers.

The chain uses TRBV28 and TRBJ1-2; D possibly corresponds to TRBD1 (5 bases). The sequenced sample consisted of PBMCs. This receptor was taken from a woman aged 18-29 years in good health. In DNA, the CDR3 is TGTGCCACCCTAGACAGTTTCTGGGGCTACACCTTC. Residues: CATLDSFWGYTF.